This T cell receptor (beta chain) originates from a study of shared clonotypes between healthy human individuals. Measured with immunoSEQ multiplex PCR; TCRdb has only the in-frame clones, and not every one. The data hold around 2.5 million clones, with roughly 93% observed a single time. The V and J ends lost 1 base and 12 bases, in that order; junction bases with no gene match: 16. The CDR3 is made up of 16 amino acids. Germline V gives CDR1 MGHDK, CDR2 SYGVNS. This TCR was recovered from a man aged 18-30 years in good health. Some clones in this sample may be carry-over from other donors' samples. What was sequenced was naive CD4+ T cells from PBMCs. Documented subset: CD45RA+ positively selected. This sequence joins TRBV25-1 and TRBJ2-7; TRBD1 aligns across 9 bases. The CDR3 here is CASSEFRDRVILRWYF. DNA of the CDR3: TGTGCCAGCAGTGAATTCCGGGACAGGGTAATTTTACGGTGGTACTTC.